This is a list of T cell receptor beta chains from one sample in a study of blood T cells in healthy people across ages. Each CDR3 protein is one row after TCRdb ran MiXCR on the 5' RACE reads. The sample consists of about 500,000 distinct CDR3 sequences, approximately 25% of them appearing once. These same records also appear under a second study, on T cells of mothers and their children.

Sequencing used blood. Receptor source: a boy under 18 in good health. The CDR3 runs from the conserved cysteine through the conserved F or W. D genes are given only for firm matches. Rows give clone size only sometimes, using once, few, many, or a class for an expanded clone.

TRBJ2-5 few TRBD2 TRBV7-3 TGTGCCAGCAGCCAACTAGCGTCAGAGACCCAGTACTTC CASSQLASETQYF
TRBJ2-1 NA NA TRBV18 TGTGCCAGCTCACCGGGACGCAATGAGCAGTTCTTC CASSPGRNEQFF
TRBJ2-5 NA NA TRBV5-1 TGCGCCAGCAGCTCATATGATCTAGGCGGAGGGACCCAGTGCTTC CASSSYDLGGGTQCF
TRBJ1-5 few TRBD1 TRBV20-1 TGCAGTGCGTATCCAGGGGGCGGTCAGCCCCAGCATTTT CSAYPGGGQPQHF
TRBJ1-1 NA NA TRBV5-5 TGTGCCAGCAGCTTGGTGGCGTACACTGAAGCTTTCTTT CASSLVAYTEAFF
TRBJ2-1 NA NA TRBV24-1 TGTGCCACCAGCTCGACAGGTAGGGGGGCCTACAACAATGAGCAGTTCTTC CATSSTGRGAYNNEQFF
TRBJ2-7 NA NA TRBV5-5 TGTGCCAGAAGCTTGTCGGGCGGCTCCTACGAGCAGTACTTC CARSLSGGSYEQYF
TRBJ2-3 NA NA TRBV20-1 TGCAGTGCCAACCCAACAGCGGGCCTCACAGATACGCAGTATTTT CSANPTAGLTDTQYF
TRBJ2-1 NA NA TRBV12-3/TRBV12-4 TGTGCCAGCGCTATTACGACATACAATGAGCAGTTCTTC CASAITTYNEQFF
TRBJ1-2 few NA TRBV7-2 TGTGCCAGCAGCTTCGGTCAGACCCCCAATAACTATGGCTACACCTTC CASSFGQTPNNYGYTF
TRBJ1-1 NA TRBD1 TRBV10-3 TGTGCCATCAGTGGGCAGGGGGGGGACACTGAGGCTTTCTTT CAISGQGGDTEAFF
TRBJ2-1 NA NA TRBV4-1 TGCGCCAGCAGCCAAAACCGGGACTCAGACAATGAGCAGTTCTTC CASSQNRDSDNEQFF
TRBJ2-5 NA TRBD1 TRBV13 TGTGCCAGCAGCTCTGGACAGGCCATGTACCAAGAGACCCAGTACTTC CASSSGQAMYQETQYF
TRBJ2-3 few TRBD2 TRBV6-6 TGTGCCAGCAGTTACTCGGCACTAGCGGGAGCAGATACGCAGTATTTT CASSYSALAGADTQYF
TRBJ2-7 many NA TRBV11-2 TGTGCCAGCAGCCTTACAGGAGGACGACTTTCCTACGAGCAGTACTTC CASSLTGGRLSYEQYF
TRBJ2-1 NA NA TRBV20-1 TGCAGTGCTAGAGGACACAGCTTCTCCTACAATGAGCAGTTCTTC CSARGHSFSYNEQFF
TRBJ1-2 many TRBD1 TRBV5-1 TGTGCCAGCAGCCTGGGACAGGACTATGGCTACACCTTC CASSLGQDYGYTF
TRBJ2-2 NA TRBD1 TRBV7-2 TGTGCCAGCAGCCGACGGACAGGGGGCGTCGTCGGGGAGCTGTTTTTT CASSRRTGGVVGELFF
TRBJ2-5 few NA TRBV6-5 TGTGCCGGCAGTTACCCGGGACCGAAAGAGACCCAGTACTTC CAGSYPGPKETQYF
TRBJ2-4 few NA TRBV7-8 TGTGCCAGCAGCTTCGTCTCAGGGGCCCGGGGAAACATTCAGTACTTC CASSFVSGARGNIQYF
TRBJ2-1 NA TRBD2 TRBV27 TGTGCCAGCAGTTTAATAGGGGGACTAGCGGGAGCTGAGCAGTTCTTC CASSLIGGLAGAEQFF
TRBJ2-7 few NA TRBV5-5 TGTGCCAGCAGCCCCCGGGACCGCCCCTCCTACGAGCAGTACTTC CASSPRDRPSYEQYF
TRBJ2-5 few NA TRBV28 TGTGCCAGCAGTCAAGATCCGGGGTCCCAGCACTTC CASSQDPGSQHF
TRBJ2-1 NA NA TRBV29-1 TGCAGCGTTGAAGATCCTGAGTTGAGCTCCTACAATGAGCAGTTCTTC CSVEDPELSSYNEQFF
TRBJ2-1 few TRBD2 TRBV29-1 TGCAGCGTTGACAGCGGGAACTACAATGAGCAGTTCTTC CSVDSGNYNEQFF
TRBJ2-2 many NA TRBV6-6 TGTGCCAGCGCCGTGTCTCCCGGGGAGCTGTTTTTT CASAVSPGELFF
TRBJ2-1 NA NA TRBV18 TGTGACAGCTCACCACCGAACAGCTTGAGCTCCTACAATGAGCAGTTCTTC CDSSPPNSLSSYNEQFF
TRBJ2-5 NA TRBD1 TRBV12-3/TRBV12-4 TGTGCCAGCAGGCACAGGGGGCCCCAAGAGACCCAGTACTTC CASRHRGPQETQYF
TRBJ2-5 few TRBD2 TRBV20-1 TGCAGTGCTAGAGCTCTAGCGGGGGGGATTAGCGAGACCCAGTACTTC CSARALAGGISETQYF
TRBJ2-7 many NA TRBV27 TGTGCCAGCAGTTCTTACTCAGGGTACGAGCAGTACTTC CASSSYSGYEQYF
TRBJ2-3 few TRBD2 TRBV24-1 TGTGCCACCAGTGATCGTGGGACTAGCGGGACAGATACGCAGTATTTT CATSDRGTSGTDTQYF
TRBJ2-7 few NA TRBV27 TGTGCAAGCAGTTTAGACGTCAGGGCCGCCTCCTACGAACAGTACTTC CASSLDVRAASYEQYF
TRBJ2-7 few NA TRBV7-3 TGTGCCAGCACCAATACCCCGGGGTGCCTCTCCTACGAGCAGTACTTC CASTNTPGCLSYEQYF
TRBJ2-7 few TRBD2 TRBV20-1 TGCAGTGCCCTAAAAACTAGCGGGAGCTCCTACGAGCAGTACTTC CSALKTSGSSYEQYF
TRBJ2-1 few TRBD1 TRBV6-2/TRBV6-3 TGTGCCAGCAGTCCCTACAGGGGTTTCAACAATGAGCAGTTCTTC CASSPYRGFNNEQFF
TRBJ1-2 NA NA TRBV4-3 TGCGCCAGCAGCCAAACAGGGACCGACTATGGCTACACCTTC CASSQTGTDYGYTF
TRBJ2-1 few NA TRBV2 TGTGCCAGCAGTGAGGCTAGGGGGAATGAGCAGTTCTTC CASSEARGNEQFF
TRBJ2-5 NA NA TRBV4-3 TGCGCCAGCAGCCAAGAAAGGGTGCAGGGTCGGGAGACCCAGTACTTC CASSQERVQGRETQYF
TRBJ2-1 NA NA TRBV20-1 TGCAGTGCTAGGGACCTCCGGGACCGTCTAAGGAATGAGCAGTTCTTC CSARDLRDRLRNEQFF
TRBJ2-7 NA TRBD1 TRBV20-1 TGCAGCCAAACAGAAGGGGGCGCGGTCGACGAGCAGTACTTC CSQTEGGAVDEQYF
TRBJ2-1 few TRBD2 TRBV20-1 TGCAGTGCTAGAGGGAGCGGGGCAGCCTACAATGAGCAGTTCTTC CSARGSGAAYNEQFF
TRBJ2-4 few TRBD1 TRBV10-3 TGTGCCATCAGTGAGGCTACCGGGACAGTCCTTGCCAAAAACATTCAGTACTTC CAISEATGTVLAKNIQYF
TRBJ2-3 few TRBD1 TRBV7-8 TGTGCCAGCAGCCTCACTGAGAGACAGGGCAGCACAGATACGCAGTATTTT CASSLTERQGSTDTQYF
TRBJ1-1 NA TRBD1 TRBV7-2 TGTGCCAGCAGCTTAGCCGGGACAGGCGTTCCCACTGAAGCTTTCTTT CASSLAGTGVPTEAFF
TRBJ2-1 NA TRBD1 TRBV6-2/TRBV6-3 TGTGCCAGCAGAAGCCGGGACAGGGCCGTCAGCGGGCAGTTCTTC CASRSRDRAVSGQFF
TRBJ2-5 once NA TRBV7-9 TGTGCCGGCAGACCTAAAGGCGGGGGCTTGGAGACCCAGTACTTC CAGRPKGGGLETQYF
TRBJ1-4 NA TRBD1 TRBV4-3 TGCGCCAGCAGCCAGCTCGGAGTCGGGACAGGAGTGAATGAAAAACTGTTTTTT CASSQLGVGTGVNEKLFF
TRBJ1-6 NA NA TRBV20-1 TGCAGTGCTAGAGAAACACAGGGTCAGGTCGTCCCCCTCCACTTT CSARETQGQVVPLHF
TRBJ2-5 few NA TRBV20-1 TGCAGTGCTACGGCACCCTGGGGTGCAGGGTGGGAGACCCAGTACTTC CSATAPWGAGWETQYF
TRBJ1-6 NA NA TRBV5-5 TGTGCCAGCAGCTTGACGGTCTTGGATTCACCCCTCCACTTT CASSLTVLDSPLHF
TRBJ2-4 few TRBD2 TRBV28 TGTGCCAGCAGTTTTTCTCGCGGGAGGGCCCTGTACATTCAGTACTTC CASSFSRGRALYIQYF
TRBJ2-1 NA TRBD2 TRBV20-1 TGCAGTGCTTCCACAGCGGGAGGCATTTACAATGAGCAGTTCTTC CSASTAGGIYNEQFF
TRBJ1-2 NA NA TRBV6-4 TGTGCCAGCAGTGACGGGATAAACTATGGCTACACCTTC CASSDGINYGYTF
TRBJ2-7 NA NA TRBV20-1 TGCAGTGCTAAGGACTCCCAAACCTACGAGCAGTACTTC CSAKDSQTYEQYF
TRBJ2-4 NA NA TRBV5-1 TGCGCCAGCAGCTTGGAGGGCTACATTCAGTACTTC CASSLEGYIQYF
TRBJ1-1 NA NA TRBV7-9 TGTGCCAGCAGCTTGACGGCCAAGGCTGAAGCTTTCTTT CASSLTAKAEAFF